The T cell receptor (beta chain) under discussion was sequenced for a study of T-cell reconstitution after alpha-beta-depleted transplantation in children. Findings of the study overall: The main origin of T-cell counts and diversity one year after transplant was newly produced T cells.

The CDR3 spans 14 residues. Germline CDR1 MNHNS, CDR2 SASEGT. This clonotype is a singleton in its sample. The antigen remains undetermined. This clone may be a read error of a much larger clone one base away. As it was prepared, the TCRbeta library received unique molecular identifiers. TCRdb itself ran the PCR reads through MiXCR, one entry per CDR3 protein. The repertoire consists of about 170,000 distinct CDR3 sequences, with 11% occurring once and the leading ten covering roughly 13%. The chain uses TRBV6-1 and TRBJ1-5; D unresolved. The clonotype comes from a boy aged 2 to 10 with acute myeloid leukemia, due to receive a stem cell transplant. The material sequenced was PBMCs, taken before TCRalphabeta/CD19-depleted stem cell transplant. The CDR3 here is CASSSGKTNQHQHF. The CDR3 bases are TGTGCCAGCAGCTCGGGAAAAACCAATCAGCACCAGCATTTT.